Shown below are 18 T cell receptor beta chains from a single sample sequenced in a study of OX40 agonist ivuxolimab in advanced cancers. Here immunoSEQ multiplex PCR was the method, and the copy in TCRdb shows in-frame clones only, minus some. This sample has tens of thousands of clones, with about 93% found just once. The specimen comprised CD4+ or CD8+ T cells sorted from blood, sampled in a trial of the OX40 agonist ivuxolimab. The receptors were sampled from an adult with an advanced solid tumor such as melanoma, head and neck, liver or kidney cancer.

This chain's CDR3 is CASSFHTERIYNEQFF. In nucleotides, the CDR3 is TGTGCCAGCAGTTTTCATACTGAGCGGATCTACAATGAGCAGTTCTTC. This chain connects TRBV28 to TRBJ2-1; D possibly corresponds to TRBD2 (5 bases). Trimming took 3 bases from V and 3 from J, leaving 15 bases between them. Germline CDR1 MDHEN, CDR2 SYDVKM. The CDR3 consists of 16 residues.

The chain recombines TRBV9 with TRBJ1-1; D might be TRBD1 (5 bases). The CDR3 is 14 residues long. CDR1 is SGDLS, CDR2 YYNGEE, per germline. V lost 3 bases to trimming and J lost 3 bases, with 12 bases between them. CDR3 nucleotide sequence: TGTGCCAGCAGCGAGAGGGGACGGGACACTGAAGCTTTCTTT. Translation gives CASSERGRDTEAFF.

The chain links TRBV7-3 to TRBJ1-2; D is unresolved. Germline V CDR1 and CDR2: SGHTA, FQGTGA. Trimming shortened V by 2 bases and J by 6 bases, and 10 bases separated the two germline ends. This CDR3 spans 13 amino acids. The CDR3 region has the DNA TGTGCCAGCAGCTTATTTGGGTGGGATGGCTACACCTTC. This sequence encodes CASSLFGWDGYTF.

V is TRBV19 and J is TRBJ1-2, with 8 positions matching TRBD1. The CDR3 sequence is 17 residues long. The ends lost 7 bases at V and 0 bases at J; junction bases unmatched: 13. Germline CDR1 is LNHDA and CDR2 is SQIVND (reference sequence). DNA of the CDR3: TGTGCCAGTATGGGGACGATCGACAGGGGAGCTAACTATGGCTACACCTTC. Its translation: CASMGTIDRGANYGYTF.

The chain links TRBV4-3 to TRBJ1-1; no definite D call. This CDR3 region has 13 residues. Germline CDR1 is LGHNA and CDR2 is YSLEER. Trimming pared 3 bases from V and 0 bases from J, leaving 5 bases between. The CDR3 protein is CASSQSLNTEAFF. Here the CDR3 DNA reads TGCGCCAGCAGCCAGTCGCTGAACACTGAAGCTTTCTTT.

V gene TRBV18 combines with J gene TRBJ2-1; 10 bases match TRBD2. In germline, CDR1 is KGHSH, CDR2 LQKENI. This CDR3 is built from 18 residues. Unmatched junction bases numbered 10, after V lost 0 bases and J lost 5 bases. The CDR3 region is CASSPPGLALKGNNEQFF. CDR3 DNA sequence: TGTGCCAGCTCACCACCGGGACTAGCGTTAAAGGGAAACAATGAGCAGTTCTTC.

V usage is TRBV19 and J usage is TRBJ2-1; 7 bases are shared with TRBD1. The CDR3 loop spans 14 amino acids. The J segment lost 0 bases and the V segment lost 5 bases, leaving 1 base of the junction unmatched. Germline values: CDR1 LNHDA, CDR2 SQIVND (reference sequence). CDR3 sequence: CASSPGGSYNEQFF. CDR3 nucleotide sequence: TGTGCCAGTAGTCCAGGGGGCTCCTACAATGAGCAGTTCTTC.

This chain connects TRBV15 to TRBJ2-3; TRBD2 agrees at 7 bases. V shed 3 bases and J 2 bases; nucleotides not matched to a gene: 14. The CDR3 is made up of 18 amino acids. Germline V gives CDR1 LNHNV, CDR2 YYDKDF (reference sequence). CDR3 in DNA: TGTGCCACCAGCAGCCGAACCTTGAGCGGGGCGCCCACAGATACGCAGTATTTT. Translated, it gives CATSSRTLSGAPTDTQYF.

CDR3 loop: CASSGSGTGTDTQYF. CDR3 DNA: TGTGCCAGCAGCGGGTCCGGGACTGGCACAGATACGCAGTATTTT. V usage is TRBV9 and J usage is TRBJ2-3, with a weak D call TRBD2 (6 bases). Germline assignment: CDR1 SGDLS and CDR2 YYNGEE. This CDR3 is 15 amino acids long. The germline V and J ends were trimmed by 3 bases and 1 base, with 12 bases remaining between them.

The chain combines TRBV29-1 with TRBJ1-3; TRBD1 matches at 11 bases. CDR1 is SQVTM and CDR2 is ANQGSEA in the germline V gene. This CDR3 spans 15 amino acids. Trimming at V came to 6 bases and at J to 2 bases, leaving 6 bases not matched to a gene. The CDR3 protein is CSVRAGQGAGNTIYF. CDR3 in DNA: TGCAGCGTCCGCGCGGGACAGGGGGCTGGAAACACCATATATTTT.

This clone came up once. The chain combines TRBV27 with TRBJ2-7; 7 nucleotides match TRBD2. In germline, CDR1 is MNHEY, CDR2 SMNVEV (reference sequence). The CDR3 totals 11 residues. The ends lost 8 bases at V and 6 bases at J; junction bases unmatched: 4. CDR3 residues: CASSGGGEQYF. In nucleotides, the CDR3 is TGTGCCAGCTCGGGAGGTGGCGAGCAGTACTTC.

The chain combines TRBV28 with TRBJ2-7; 9 bases fit TRBD2. CDR3 length: 15 residues. V dropped 3 bases and J dropped 2; count of bases not matched to a gene: 5. Per the germline V gene, CDR1 is MDHEN and CDR2 is SYDVKM. This CDR3 reads CASSLLAGLPYEQYF. The CDR3 DNA reads TGTGCCAGCAGTTTGCTAGCGGGGCTACCCTACGAGCAGTACTTC.

This clone appeared a single time. This sequence joins TRBV4-3 and TRBJ2-1; 11 nucleotides match TRBD2. CDR1 is LGHNA and CDR2 is YSLEER in the germline V gene. The J segment lost 13 bases and the V segment lost 1 base, leaving 6 bases of the junction unmatched. The CDR3 contains 14 residues. DNA for the CDR3: TGCGCCAGCAGCCAAGCACTAGCGGGAGTTGGACAGTTCTTC. This sequence encodes CASSQALAGVGQFF.

The V call is TRBV27, the J call TRBJ2-1; TRBD2 matches at 12 bases. The CDR3 extends over 16 amino acids. After removal of 5 bases from V and 9 bases from J, the junction contained 11 bases not matched to a gene. The germline CDR1 and CDR2 sequences are MNHEY and SMNVEV (reference sequence). The CDR3 sequence: CASSGARLAGEVEQFF. The CDR3 DNA sequence: TGTGCCAGCAGTGGAGCGCGACTAGCGGGAGAGGTTGAGCAGTTCTTC.

The chain couples TRBV4-3 to TRBJ2-2; 9 bases align to TRBD1. Germline V gives CDR1 LGHNA, CDR2 YSLEER. Trimming at V came to 4 bases and at J to 1 base, leaving 1 base not matched to a gene. The CDR3 runs to 15 residues. CDR3 amino acids: CASSPGQGNTGELFF. In DNA form, the CDR3 reads TGCGCCAGCAGCCCGGGACAGGGGAACACCGGGGAGCTGTTTTTT.

The chain recombines TRBV7-2 with TRBJ2-3; 11 bases fit TRBD2. Germline-derived CDR1 and CDR2 are SGHTA and FQGNSA. V lost 5 bases to trimming and J lost 2 bases; unmatched junction nucleotides: 9. The CDR3 is made up of 17 amino acids. CDR3 loop: CASSEMGLAVDTDTQYF. Written as DNA, the CDR3 is TGTGCCAGCAGCGAAATGGGACTAGCGGTTGACACAGATACGCAGTATTTT. Drawing the rest from reference TRBV7-2 and TRBJ2-3, the complete variable domain is GAGVSQSPSNKVTEKGKDVELRCDPISGHTALYWYRQSLGQGLEFLIYFQGNSAPDKSGLPSDRFSAERTGGSVSTLTIQRTQQEDSAVYLCASSEMGLAVDTDTQYFGPGTRLTVL.

The V gene is TRBV25-1, the J gene TRBJ1-3, with D perhaps TRBD1 (5 bases). CDR1 is MGHDK, CDR2 SYGVNS, per germline. V was cut by 3 bases and J by 2 bases, with 17 bases left in between. The CDR3 sequence is 17 residues long. In nucleotides, the CDR3 is TGTGCCAGCAGTGACCCCGAGACGGGGCCCCCTGGAAACACCATATATTTT. Translating it yields CASSDPETGPPGNTIYF.

This chain joins TRBV4-3 and TRBJ2-6, with D possibly matching TRBD1 (5 bases). Germline V gene sequence: CDR1 LGHNA, CDR2 YSLEER. The CDR3 loop spans 18 amino acids. V dropped 0 bases and J dropped 0 bases, with 12 bases sitting between them. CDR3 amino acids: CASSQETGTLSGANVLTF. DNA of the CDR3: TGCGCCAGCAGCCAAGAAACAGGAACCCTCTCTGGGGCCAACGTCCTGACTTTC.